The clone carrying this T cell receptor (beta chain) appeared a few times. What it binds is not known. Diagnosis of hyperthyroidism was new in patients aged 18 to 65, and its duration was under 2 months. What was amplified from RNA transcripts were TCR beta CDR3 regions. First-round RT-PCR of the TCR CDR3 relied on the HTBI primer set. TCRdb independently ran MiXCR on the multiplex PCR reads; one entry per CDR3 protein. The table lists fewer than 400,000 distinct CDR3 sequences, 16% of them singletons, with around a third in the top ten. Germline V lookup: CDR1 SGHTA, CDR2 FQGTGA. CDR3 length equals 14 residues. With 1 base removed from V and 8 bases from J, the gap between germline ends came to 12 bases. The record originates from a study of T cells in Graves' hyperthyroidism and ophthalmopathy. About the study: Staff took peripheral blood when the initial diagnosis was made, before any treatment began.

Study-wide points: The model's output predicted ophthalmopathy at a median of approximately 6.5 months prior to onset. Most thyroid clonotypes with frequency above 0.001 were detected in blood.

This clonotype originated in a man aged 25 to 45 with Graves' hyperthyroidism. This sequence joins TRBV7-3 and TRBJ2-1; no clear D. Sample: blood. DNA for the CDR3: TGTGCCAGCAGCTTAAGAGGTCTAGTCGATGAGCAGTTCTTC. It encodes CASSLRGLVDEQFF.